This paragraph reports one TCR beta chain. No antigen is known for it. This specimen comes from a study of cytomegalovirus exposure and HLA in healthy donors. Study outcomes and limitations: Researchers catalogued roughly 150 TCR beta chains as cytomegalovirus-associated. HLA-A and HLA-B allele assignments for most subjects were reportedly predicted accurately using TCR beta sequences. Sequencing likely caused a cluster of highly shared sequence variants.

This CDR3 spans 15 amino acids. The V gene's germline CDR1 is MDHEN and CDR2 SYDVKM. Trimming stripped 5 bases from V and 1 base from J, with 12 bases between. Use of 60 Vbeta and 13 Jbeta primers characterized the PCR. In the authors' methods: In a later analysis, around 10 million of some 80 million unique beta chains occurred in at least two donors. Clones were sequenced by immunoSEQ multiplex PCR, and TCRdb holds only the in-frame ones, with some missing. The V and J calls and clone size are taken from that table; D and trimming were inferred from the DNA. The table includes approximately 110,000 clones, more than 65% detected once.

The specimen was PBMCs. The V and J genes are TRBV28 and TRBJ1-5; unclear D gene. The receptor was derived from a middle-aged woman in good health and CMV-seropositive. CDR3 in amino acids: CASSEHGLSNQPQHF. DNA of the CDR3: TGTGCCAGCAGTGAGCACGGTTTAAGCAATCAGCCCCAGCATTTT.